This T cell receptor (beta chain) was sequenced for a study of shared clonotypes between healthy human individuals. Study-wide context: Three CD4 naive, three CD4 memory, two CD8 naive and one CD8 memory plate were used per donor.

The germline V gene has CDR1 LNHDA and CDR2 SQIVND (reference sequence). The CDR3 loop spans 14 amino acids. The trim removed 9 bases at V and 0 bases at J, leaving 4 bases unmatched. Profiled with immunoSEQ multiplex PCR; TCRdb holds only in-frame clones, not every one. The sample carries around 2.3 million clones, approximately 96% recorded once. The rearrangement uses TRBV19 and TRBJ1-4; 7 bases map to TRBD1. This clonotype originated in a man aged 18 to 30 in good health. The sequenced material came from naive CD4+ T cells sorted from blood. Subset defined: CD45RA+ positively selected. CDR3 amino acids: CASTGVATNEKLFF. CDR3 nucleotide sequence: TGTGCCAGCACAGGGGTTGCAACTAATGAAAAACTGTTTTTT.